This TCR beta chain derives from a study of persistence of HIV-infected CD4 T cells. Study-level background: Suppressive ART had lasted a median of roughly 8 years. Blood samples, up to about 200 mL, came from multiple time points, except a couple of leukapheresis donors sampled once.

The libraries were made with immunoSEQ version 4 in survey mode. Assay used: immunoSEQ multiplex PCR; TCRdb lists only in-frame clones, some missing. The sample carries some 20,000 clones, less than 65% recorded once. The V and J ends lost 6 bases and 4 bases respectively, with 9 bases between them. The CDR3 extends over 12 amino acids. From germline, CDR1 is LGHNT and CDR2 FRNRAP. A note on this clone: The antigen is unknown. Other DNA sequences from this sample encode an identical CDR3 as well.

Stimulation used approximately 9.6 ug/mL lysate from CMV-infected fibroblasts. Sorting selected CD4+ T cells upregulating both CD40 ligand and CD69. Study outcomes and limitations: Proviral oligoclonality tracked with TCR oligoclonality within the same sorted cells.

The chain joins TRBV12-5 to TRBJ2-5, with D unresolved. This TCR was recovered from an adult woman with HIV who was CMV-seropositive. The specimen comprised CD4+ T cells sorted from PBMCs after approximately 18-hour stimulation, sampled from a patient who received antiretroviral therapy. The CDR3 region is CASGPRVETQYF. CDR3 DNA sequence: TGTGCTAGTGGCCCCCGGGTAGAGACCCAGTACTTC.